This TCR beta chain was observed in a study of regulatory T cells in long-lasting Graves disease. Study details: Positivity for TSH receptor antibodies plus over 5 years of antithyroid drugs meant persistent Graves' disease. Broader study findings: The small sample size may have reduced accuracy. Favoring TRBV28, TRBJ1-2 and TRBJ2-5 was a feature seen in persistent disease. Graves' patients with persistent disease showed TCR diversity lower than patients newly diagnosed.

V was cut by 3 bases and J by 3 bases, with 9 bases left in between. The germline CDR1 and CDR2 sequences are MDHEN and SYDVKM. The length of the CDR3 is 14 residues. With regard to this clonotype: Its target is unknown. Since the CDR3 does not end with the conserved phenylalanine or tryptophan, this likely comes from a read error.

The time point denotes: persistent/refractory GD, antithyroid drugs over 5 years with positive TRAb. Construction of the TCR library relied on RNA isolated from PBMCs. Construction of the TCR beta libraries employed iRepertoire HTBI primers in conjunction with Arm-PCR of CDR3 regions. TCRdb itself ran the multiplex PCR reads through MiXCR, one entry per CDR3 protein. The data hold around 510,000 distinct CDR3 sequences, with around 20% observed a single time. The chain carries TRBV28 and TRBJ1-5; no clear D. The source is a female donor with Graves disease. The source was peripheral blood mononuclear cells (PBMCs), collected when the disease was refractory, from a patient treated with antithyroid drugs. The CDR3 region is CASSFGQPNQPQHS. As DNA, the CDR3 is TGTGCCAGCAGTTTTGGGCAGCCCAATCAGCCCCAGCATTCT.